A single sample is the source of the 14 T cell receptor delta chains below, sequenced in a study of gamma-delta chains in newborns, infants, children. TCRdb called clones anew from the reads with CATT. The sample has a few thousand delta-chain clones; 6.5% to 8% are singletons. Input material: blood. Receptors originate from a child who was a newborn, infant or young child, either healthy, febrile or measles-vaccinated (not recorded which).

Of note for this clone: Translating this DNA gives a protein that differs at residue 9 from the TCRdb one, which belongs to a much larger clone; a read error is likely, and the protein shown is this translation. V usage is TRDV2 and J usage is TRDJ1; a weak D match, TRDD3 (5 bases). CDR1 and CDR2 from the germline V gene are GEAIGNYY and EKD. V was clipped by 1 base and J by 0 bases, with 20 bases between them. The CDR3 length is 18 residues. Here the CDR3 reads CACDTKRGFGDYTDKLIF. For the CDR3, the DNA is TGTGCCTGTGACACGAAACGAGGATTTGGGGACTACACCGATAAACTCATCTTT.

This clone has a handful of counts. This DNA's translation differs at residue 9 from TCRdb's protein, which comes from a much larger clone; a read error is likely, and the protein shown is translated from the DNA. The chain uses TRDV2 and TRDJ3; TRDD3 agrees at 10 bases. CDR1 is GEAIGNYY and CDR2 is EKD in the germline V gene. The CDR3 is 18 amino acids. J gave up 0 bases and V 2 bases, and 3 bases lay outside the gene matches. Written as DNA, the CDR3 is TGTGCCTGTGACATACTGGGGGATGGCTCCTGGGACACCCGACAGATGTTTTTC. This sequence encodes CACDILGDGSWDTRQMFF.

Only a few counts were recorded for this clone. The amino acid sequence in TCRdb belongs to a much larger clone and departs from this DNA's translation at residue 18, likely a sequencing read error; the sequence shown is translated from the DNA. The chain has TRDV2 and TRDJ3; TRDD3 agrees at 11 bases. The CDR3 runs to 20 residues. Germline assignment: CDR1 GEAIGNYY and CDR2 EKD. The CDR3, as DNA: TGTGCCTGTGACACCGTGGTGGGGGATACGCGAGCCTGGGACACCCGACAGGTGTTTTTC. Translated: CACDTVVGDTRAWDTRQVFF.

The V gene is TRDV2, the J gene TRDJ1; the D gene is possibly TRDD3 (5 bases). The CDR3 extends over 16 amino acids. Per the germline V gene, CDR1 is GEAIGNYY and CDR2 is EKD. Trimming removed 7 bases at V and 2 bases at J, with 22 bases between. The CDR3 nucleotides read TGTGCCTGGGACGCCATTGGGGCCACGGAAACCGATAAACTCATCTTT. This gives the protein CAWDAIGATETDKLIF.

This clone was seen more than once but under ten times. TCRdb pairs this DNA with a much larger clone's protein that differs at residue 4, likely a read error; the protein shown was translated from the DNA. The chain has TRDV2 and TRDJ3, with TRDD3 matching 13 bases. The V gene's germline CDR1 is GEAIGNYY and CDR2 EKD. V gave up 5 bases and J gave up 4 bases; unmatched junction bases: 4. The CDR3 is made up of 17 amino acids. This CDR3 is CACGTLGDTWDTRQMFF. The DNA for the CDR3 is TGTGCCTGTGGCACACTGGGGGATACGTGGGACACCCGACAGATGTTTTTC.

By share of the sample, this clone is large. Different DNA sequences within this sample yield the same CDR3. This chain joins TRDV2 and TRDJ3; TRDD3 agrees at 12 bases. CDR3 length: 21 residues. Per germline, CDR1 GEAIGNYY and CDR2 EKD. V lost 0 bases to trimming and J lost 0 bases; unmatched junction nucleotides: 8. The CDR3 DNA reads as TGTGCCTGTGACACCTTACTGGGGGATACTCGACGCTCCTGGGACACCCGACAGATGTTTTTC. It yields the protein CACDTLLGDTRRSWDTRQMFF.

In regard to this clone: The protein recorded in TCRdb matches a much larger clone and deviates from this DNA's translation at residue 4, suggesting a read error; the protein here is obtained by translating the DNA. The V and J genes are TRDV2 and TRDJ1; D is unresolved. This CDR3 contains 16 residues. Germline V lookup: CDR1 GEAIGNYY, CDR2 EKD. V was pared by 5 bases and J by 0 bases, with 18 bases between. The CDR3 DNA is TGTGCCTGTGTCGGTCTGGTGGGACTGTACACCGATAAACTCATCTTT. It yields the protein CACVGLVGLYTDKLIF.

For this clone: A much larger clone differs by one base, so this may be a read error. The J gene is TRDJ3, the V gene TRDV2; TRDD3 matches 12 bases. Germline lookup yields CDR1 GEAIGNYY and CDR2 EKD. V lost 0 bases to trimming and J lost 0 bases; unmatched junction nucleotides: 5. The CDR3 is made up of 20 amino acids. The CDR3 region has the DNA TGTGCCTGTGACACCCTACTGGGGGATACACGCTCCTGGGACACCCGACAGATGTTTTTC. Amino acid sequence: CACDTLLGDTRSWDTRQMFF.

This clone has a handful of counts. A far larger clone is one base from this, pointing to a likely read error. The sample has other DNA sequences that encode this CDR3 too. The chain recombines TRDV2 with TRDJ2; TRDD3 matches at 13 bases. The CDR3 contains 15 residues. The germline V gene has CDR1 GEAIGNYY and CDR2 EKD. The CDR3 DNA reads TGTGCCTGTGACAAACTGGGGGATACGACAGCTCAACTCTTCTTT. Translating gives CACDKLGDTTAQLFF.

This clone was seen a few times. The protein TCRdb gives is from a much larger clone and does not agree with this DNA's translation at residue 13, likely a read error; the protein shown here comes from the DNA. The V call is TRDV2, the J call TRDJ1, with TRDD3 matching 7 bases. Per the germline V gene, CDR1 is GEAIGNYY and CDR2 is EKD. V was pared by 1 base and J by 3 bases, with 16 bases of the junction left unmatched. The CDR3 loop spans 18 amino acids. CDR3 amino acids: CACDTKRGLGDYADKLIF. For the CDR3, the DNA is TGTGCCTGTGACACGAAACGAGGATTGGGGGACTACGCCGATAAACTCATCTTT.

The CDR3 sequence: CACDLPGGRAPSWDTRQMFF. CDR3 DNA sequence: TGTGCCTGTGACCTGCCTGGGGGACGCGCCCCCTCCTGGGACACCCGACAGATGTTTTTC. V gene TRDV2 combines with J gene TRDJ3; the match to TRDD3 covers 8 bases. CDR3 length: 20 residues. The germline gives CDR1 GEAIGNYY, CDR2 EKD. Losses at the gene ends were 3 bases for V and 0 bases for J; bases not matched to a gene: 12.

Remarks on this clone: Since a far larger clone is one base different, this is likely a read error. This chain joins TRDV1 and TRDJ2; 10 bases are shared with TRDD3. J was trimmed by 8 bases and V by 1 base; bases with no gene match: 34. The length of the CDR3 is 25 residues. Germline V gene data show CDR1 as TSWWSYY and CDR2 as QGS. This CDR3 reads CALGEPLPFRLLGDLVVVFTAQLFF. In DNA form, the CDR3 reads TGTGCTCTTGGGGAACCCCTCCCCTTCCGGCTACTGGGGGATTTGGTCGTCGTATTCACCGCACAACTCTTCTTT.

This clone was detected only a few times. A read error likely explains why the TCRdb protein, taken from a much larger clone, differs from this DNA's translation at residue 16; the protein shown is translated from the DNA. The chain combines TRDV2 with TRDJ3, with TRDD3 matching 12 bases. CDR1 is GEAIGNYY, CDR2 EKD, per germline. The CDR3 is made up of 18 amino acids. As DNA, the CDR3 is TGTGCCTGTGACACCGTACTGGGGGATACCTGGGACACCCGACAGAGGTTTTTC. Its protein is CACDTVLGDTWDTRQRFF.

To note about this clone: A far larger clone differs by one base, so this is likely a read error. Additional DNA sequences in this sample encode the identical CDR3. V and J are TRDV1 and TRDJ1; no firm D call. Germline assignment: CDR1 TSWWSYY and CDR2 QGS. CDR3 size: 12 residues. The CDR3 sequence: CALGSHTDKLIF. The CDR3 DNA follows: TGTGCCCTTGGGAGCCACACCGATAAACTCATCTTT.